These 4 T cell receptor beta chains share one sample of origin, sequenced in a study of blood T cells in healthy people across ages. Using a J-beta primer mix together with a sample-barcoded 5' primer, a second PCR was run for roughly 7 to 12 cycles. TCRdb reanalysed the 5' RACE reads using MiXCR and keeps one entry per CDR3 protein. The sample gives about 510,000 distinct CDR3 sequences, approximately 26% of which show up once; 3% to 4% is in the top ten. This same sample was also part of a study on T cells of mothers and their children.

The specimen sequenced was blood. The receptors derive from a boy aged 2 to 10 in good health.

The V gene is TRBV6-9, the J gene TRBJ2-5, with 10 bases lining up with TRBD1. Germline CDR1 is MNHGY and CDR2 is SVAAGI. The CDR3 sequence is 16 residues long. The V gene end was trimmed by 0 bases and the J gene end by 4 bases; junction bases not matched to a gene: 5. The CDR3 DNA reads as TGTGCCAGCAGTTATTCCCCGGGACAGGGGTTAGAGACCCAGTACTTC. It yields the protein CASSYSPGQGLETQYF.

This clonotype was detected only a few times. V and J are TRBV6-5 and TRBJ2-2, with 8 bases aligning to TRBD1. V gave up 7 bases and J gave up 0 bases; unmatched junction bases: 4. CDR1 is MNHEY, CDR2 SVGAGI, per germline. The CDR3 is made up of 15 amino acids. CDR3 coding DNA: TGTGCCAGCACTAGGACAGGGACGAACACCGGGGAGCTGTTTTTT. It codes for CASTRTGTNTGELFF.

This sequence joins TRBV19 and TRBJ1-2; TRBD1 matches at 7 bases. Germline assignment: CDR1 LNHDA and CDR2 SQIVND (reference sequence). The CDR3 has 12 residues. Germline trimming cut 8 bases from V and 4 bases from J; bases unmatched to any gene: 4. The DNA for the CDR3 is TGTGCCAGTCGGACAGGCGGCTATGGCTACACCTTC. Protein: CASRTGGYGYTF.

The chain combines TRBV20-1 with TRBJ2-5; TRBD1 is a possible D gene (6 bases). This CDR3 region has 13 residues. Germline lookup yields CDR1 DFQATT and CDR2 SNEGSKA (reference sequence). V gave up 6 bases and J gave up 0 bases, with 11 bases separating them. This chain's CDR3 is CSAVRDNQETQYF. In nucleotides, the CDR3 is TGCAGTGCAGTCCGGGACAACCAAGAGACCCAGTACTTC.